A selection of T cell receptor beta chains follows, all from one sample in a study of T cell responses to AZD1222 COVID-19 vaccine. Profiled with immunoSEQ multiplex PCR; TCRdb holds only in-frame clones, not every one. The table includes around 95,000 clones, around nine tenths detected once. The sample was peripheral blood, taken on day 0 of AZD1222 vaccination. The origin of the receptors is an adult in good health. Each CDR3 is given with its conserved first and last residue. The D gene is left open where the match is weak. Rows may omit the clone size; those that give it use once, few, many or a size class.

v_gene: TRBV2
j_gene: TRBJ2-1
len: 15
abundance: NA
d_gene: TRBD1
CDR3nt: TGTGCCAGCATAGGGGGCAGAAGATCCTACAATGAGCAGTTCTTC
CDR3aa: CASIGGRRSYNEQFF

v_gene: TRBV7-2
j_gene: TRBJ2-5
len: 13
abundance: few
d_gene: NA
CDR3nt: TGTGCCAGCAGCTTAAATAGTATGGAGACCCAGTACTTC
CDR3aa: CASSLNSMETQYF

v_gene: TRBV28
j_gene: TRBJ1-1
len: 15
abundance: NA
d_gene: NA
CDR3nt: TGTGCCAGCAGTTTTCCGAAGACAGGCGGCACTGAAGCTTTCTTT
CDR3aa: CASSFPKTGGTEAFF

v_gene: TRBV28
j_gene: TRBJ1-6
len: 17
abundance: NA
d_gene: TRBD1
CDR3nt: TGTGCCGCCCGGGGGCAGGGGGCGAGTTCCTATAATTCACCCCTCCACTTT
CDR3aa: CAARGQGASSYNSPLHF

v_gene: TRBV7-9
j_gene: TRBJ2-3
len: 15
abundance: NA
d_gene: TRBD1
CDR3nt: TGTGCCAGCAGCCCCGGACAGGGAGGCACAGATACGCAGTATTTT
CDR3aa: CASSPGQGGTDTQYF

v_gene: TRBV4-2
j_gene: TRBJ2-1
len: 13
abundance: NA
d_gene: NA
CDR3nt: TGTGCCAGCAGCCAAGTGGGTGGGAATGAGCAGTTCTTC
CDR3aa: CASSQVGGNEQFF

v_gene: TRBV27
j_gene: TRBJ2-6
len: 13
abundance: NA
d_gene: NA
CDR3nt: TGTGCCAGCAGTTGGACCGGGGCCAACGTCCTGACTTTC
CDR3aa: CASSWTGANVLTF

v_gene: TRBV9
j_gene: TRBJ2-3
len: 16
abundance: few
d_gene: TRBD2
CDR3nt: TGTGCCAGCAGCGCTTTAGCGGGTACTAGCACAGATACGCAGTATTTT
CDR3aa: CASSALAGTSTDTQYF

v_gene: TRBV7-2
j_gene: TRBJ1-3
len: 11
abundance: NA
d_gene: NA
CDR3nt: TGTGCCAGCAGCTTAGGGGCCACCATATATTTT
CDR3aa: CASSLGATIYF

v_gene: TRBV21-1
j_gene: TRBJ1-5
len: 17
abundance: NA
d_gene: NA
CDR3nt: TGTGCCAGCAGCGAGGGACAGGGGGCGTTCGGCAATCAGCCCCAGCATTTT
CDR3aa: CASSEGQGAFGNQPQHF

v_gene: TRBV27
j_gene: TRBJ2-1
len: 19
abundance: NA
d_gene: TRBD2
CDR3nt: TGTGCCAGCAGTCTATGGCCCCCTGCCATACTAGCGGGAGGGGAAGAGCAGTTCTTC
CDR3aa: CASSLWPPAILAGGEEQFF

v_gene: TRBV28
j_gene: TRBJ1-1
len: 16
abundance: NA
d_gene: TRBD1
CDR3nt: TGTGCCAGCAGCCCTGGGACAGGGTTATTGAACACTGAAGCTTTCTTT
CDR3aa: CASSPGTGLLNTEAFF